The clone carrying this T cell receptor (beta chain) has more than one count but fewer than ten. The data were obtained in a study of blood T cell repertoires in COVID-19. Trimming shortened V by 1 base and J by 4 bases, and 5 bases separated the two germline ends. Germline-derived CDR1 and CDR2 are SEHNR and FQNEAQ (reference sequence). CDR3 size: 13 residues. Profiled with immunoSEQ multiplex PCR; TCRdb holds only in-frame clones, not every one. The table shows around 86,000 clones, with more than 75% occurring only once. The receptor comes from a woman aged 80 or over with acute or convalescent COVID-19. Sequencing used peripheral blood. The chain couples TRBV7-9 to TRBJ1-5, with D perhaps TRBD1 (5 bases). This CDR3 is CASSLGTNQPQHF. The CDR3 DNA reads as TGTGCCAGCAGCTTAGGGACAAATCAGCCCCAGCATTTT.